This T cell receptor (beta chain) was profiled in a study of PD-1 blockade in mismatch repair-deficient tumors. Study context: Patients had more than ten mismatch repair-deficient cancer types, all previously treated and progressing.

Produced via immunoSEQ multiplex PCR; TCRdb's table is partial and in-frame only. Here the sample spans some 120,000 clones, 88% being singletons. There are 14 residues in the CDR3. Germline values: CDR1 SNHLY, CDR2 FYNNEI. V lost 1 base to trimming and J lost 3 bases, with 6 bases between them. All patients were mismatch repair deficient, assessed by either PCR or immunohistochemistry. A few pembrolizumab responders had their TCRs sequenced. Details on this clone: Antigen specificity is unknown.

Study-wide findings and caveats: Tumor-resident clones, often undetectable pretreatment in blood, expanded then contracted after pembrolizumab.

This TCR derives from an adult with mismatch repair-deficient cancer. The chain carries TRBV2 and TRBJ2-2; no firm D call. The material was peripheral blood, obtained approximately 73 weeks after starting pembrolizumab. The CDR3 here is CASSEGGYTGELFF. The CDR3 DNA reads TGTGCCAGCAGTGAAGGGGGATACACCGGGGAGCTGTTTTTT.